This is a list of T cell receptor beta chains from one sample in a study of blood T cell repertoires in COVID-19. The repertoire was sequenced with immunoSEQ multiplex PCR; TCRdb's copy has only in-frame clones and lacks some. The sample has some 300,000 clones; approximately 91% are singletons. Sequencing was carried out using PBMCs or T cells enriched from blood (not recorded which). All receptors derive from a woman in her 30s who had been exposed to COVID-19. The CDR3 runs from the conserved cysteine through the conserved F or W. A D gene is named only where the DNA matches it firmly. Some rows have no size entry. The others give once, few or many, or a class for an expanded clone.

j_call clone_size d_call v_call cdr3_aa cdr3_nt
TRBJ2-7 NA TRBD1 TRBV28 CASSLGQGQYF TGTGCCAGCAGTCTCGGACAGGGGCAGTACTTC
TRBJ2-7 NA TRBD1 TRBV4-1 CASSQGRGTYEQYF TGCGCCAGCAGCCAAGGCAGGGGGACCTACGAGCAGTACTTC
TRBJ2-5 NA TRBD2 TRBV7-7 CASSYGAGGQETQYF TGTGCCAGCAGTTACGGTGCGGGGGGCCAAGAGACCCAGTACTTC
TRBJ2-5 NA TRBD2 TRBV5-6 CASSLRLAGGPQETQYF TGTGCCAGCAGCTTAAGGCTAGCGGGGGGGCCGCAAGAGACCCAGTACTTC
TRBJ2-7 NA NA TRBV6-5 CASSYSGARATYEQYF TGTGCCAGCAGTTACTCGGGTGCCAGGGCGACCTACGAGCAGTACTTC
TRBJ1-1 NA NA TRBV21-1 CASSEKAPRPINTEAFF TGTGCCAGCAGCGAAAAAGCCCCCAGGCCAATTAACACTGAAGCTTTCTTT
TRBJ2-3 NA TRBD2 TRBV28 CASRPLAGSSTDTQYF TGTGCCAGCCGCCCGTTAGCGGGGTCTAGCACAGATACGCAGTATTTT
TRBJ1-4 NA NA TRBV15 CATRRSNEKLFF TGTGCCACCAGGCGCTCTAATGAAAAACTGTTTTTT
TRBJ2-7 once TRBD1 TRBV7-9 CASRGTASYEQYF TGTGCCAGCAGGGGGACAGCCTCCTACGAGCAGTACTTC
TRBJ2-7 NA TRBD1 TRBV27 CASSRPGQPYEQYF TGTGCCAGCAGTCGGCCGGGACAGCCCTACGAGCAGTACTTC
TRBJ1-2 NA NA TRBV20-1 CSASEGLNYGYTF TGCAGTGCGAGTGAGGGGCTCAACTATGGCTACACCTTC
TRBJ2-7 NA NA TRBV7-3 CASRFGGSYEQYF TGTGCCAGCAGGTTCGGGGGCTCCTACGAGCAGTACTTC
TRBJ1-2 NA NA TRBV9 CASSVATGDYGYTF TGTGCCAGCAGCGTAGCGACAGGAGACTATGGCTACACCTTC
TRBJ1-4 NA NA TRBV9 CASSPRGGREKLFF TGTGCCAGCAGCCCCCGGGGGGGTAGGGAAAAACTGTTTTTT
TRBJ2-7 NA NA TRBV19 CASSIAGDEQYF TGTGCCAGTAGTATAGCCGGGGACGAGCAGTACTTC
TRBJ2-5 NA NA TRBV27 CASSFQVQETQYF TGTGCCAGCAGTTTTCAGGTCCAAGAGACCCAGTACTTC
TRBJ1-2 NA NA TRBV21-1 CARGLGSESGYTF TGTGCCAGGGGGCTCGGGTCCGAGAGTGGCTACACCTTC
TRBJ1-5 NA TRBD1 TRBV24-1 CATSEVWDRNQPQHF TGTGCCACCAGTGAAGTTTGGGACAGAAATCAGCCCCAGCATTTT
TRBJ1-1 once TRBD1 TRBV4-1 CASSLFITGGTEAFF TGCGCCAGCAGCCTATTTATAACAGGGGGTACTGAAGCTTTCTTT
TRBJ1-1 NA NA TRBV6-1 CASSEVGGGDTEAFF TGTGCCAGCAGTGAAGTCGGAGGGGGGGACACTGAAGCTTTCTTT
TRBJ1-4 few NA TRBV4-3 CASSQVAGWEKLFF TGCGCCAGCAGCCAAGTGGCAGGGTGGGAAAAACTGTTTTTT
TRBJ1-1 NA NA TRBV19 CASSRRTVNLNTEAFF TGTGCCAGTAGTCGGCGGACAGTTAATTTGAACACTGAAGCTTTCTTT
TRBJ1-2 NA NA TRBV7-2 CASSLAYRARGYTF TGTGCCAGCAGCTTAGCATACAGGGCTCGTGGCTACACCTTC
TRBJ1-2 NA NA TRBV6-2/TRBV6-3 CASSYFTGRGYTF TGTGCCAGCAGTTACTTTACAGGGAGAGGCTACACCTTC
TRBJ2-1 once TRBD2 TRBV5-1 CASSPDPGLGYNEQFF TGCGCCAGCAGCCCCGACCCGGGACTAGGCTACAATGAGCAGTTCTTC